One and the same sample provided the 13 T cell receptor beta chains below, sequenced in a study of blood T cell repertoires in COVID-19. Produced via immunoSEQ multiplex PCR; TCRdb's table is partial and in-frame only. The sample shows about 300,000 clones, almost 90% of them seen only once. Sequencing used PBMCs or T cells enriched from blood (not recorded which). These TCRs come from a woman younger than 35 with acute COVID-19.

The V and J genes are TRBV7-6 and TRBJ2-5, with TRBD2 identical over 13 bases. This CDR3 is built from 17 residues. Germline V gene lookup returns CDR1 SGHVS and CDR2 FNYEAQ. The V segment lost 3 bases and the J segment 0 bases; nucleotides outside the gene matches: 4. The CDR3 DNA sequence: TGTGCCAGCAGCTTTACTAGCGGGAGGGTCTACCAAGAGACCCAGTACTTC. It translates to CASSFTSGRVYQETQYF. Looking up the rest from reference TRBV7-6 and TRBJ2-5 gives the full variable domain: GAGVSQSPRYKVTKRGQDVALRCDPISGHVSLYWYRQALGQGPEFLTYFNYEAQQDKSGLPNDRFSAERPEGSISTLTIQRTEQRDSAMYRCASSFTSGRVYQETQYFGPGTRLLVL.

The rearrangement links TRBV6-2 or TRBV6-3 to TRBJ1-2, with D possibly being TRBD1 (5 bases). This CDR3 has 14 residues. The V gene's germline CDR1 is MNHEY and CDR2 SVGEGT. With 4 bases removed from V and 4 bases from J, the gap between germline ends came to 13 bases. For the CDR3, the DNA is TGTGCCAGCAGTTCCCTCAGGGTCGCCTATGGCTACACCTTC. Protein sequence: CASSSLRVAYGYTF.

CDR3 nucleotide sequence: TGCAGCGGTAGACAGGCTGAAGCTTTCTTT. Translating it yields CSGRQAEAFF. The genes are TRBV29-1 and TRBJ1-1, with a weak D call TRBD1 (6 bases). Germline loops: CDR1 SQVTM, CDR2 ANQGSEA. The CDR3 is 10 residues long. Trimming left V 7 bases short and J 6 bases short, with 9 bases between.

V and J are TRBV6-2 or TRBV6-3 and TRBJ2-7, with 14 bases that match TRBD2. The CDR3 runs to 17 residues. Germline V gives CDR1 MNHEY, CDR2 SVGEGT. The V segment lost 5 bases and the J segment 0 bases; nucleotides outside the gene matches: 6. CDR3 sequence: CASSGTSGSWDSYEQYF. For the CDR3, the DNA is TGTGCCAGCAGTGGGACTAGCGGGAGTTGGGACTCCTACGAGCAGTACTTC.

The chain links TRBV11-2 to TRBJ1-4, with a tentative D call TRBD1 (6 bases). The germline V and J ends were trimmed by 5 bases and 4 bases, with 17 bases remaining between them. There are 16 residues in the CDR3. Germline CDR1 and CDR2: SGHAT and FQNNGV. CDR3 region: CASSPGQVRGNEKLFF. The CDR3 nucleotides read TGTGCCAGCAGCCCAGGTCAGGTCAGGGGTAATGAAAAACTGTTTTTT.

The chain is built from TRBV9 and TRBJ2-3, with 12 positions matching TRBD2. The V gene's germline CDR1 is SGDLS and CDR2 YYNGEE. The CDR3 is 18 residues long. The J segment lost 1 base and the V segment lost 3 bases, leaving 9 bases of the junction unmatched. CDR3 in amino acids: CASSANLGLAGGTDTQYF. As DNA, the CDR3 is TGTGCCAGCAGCGCGAACCTGGGACTAGCGGGTGGCACAGATACGCAGTATTTT.

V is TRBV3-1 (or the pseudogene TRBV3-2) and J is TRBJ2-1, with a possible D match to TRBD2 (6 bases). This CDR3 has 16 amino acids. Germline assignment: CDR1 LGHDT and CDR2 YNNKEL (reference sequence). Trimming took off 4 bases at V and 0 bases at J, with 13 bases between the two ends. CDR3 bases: TGTGCCAGCAGCCCACTAGCTCCGAGCTCCTACAATGAGCAGTTCTTC. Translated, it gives CASSPLAPSSYNEQFF.

The CDR3: CASSEYLNTEAFF. The CDR3 region has the DNA TGTGCCAGCAGTGAATATTTAAACACTGAAGCTTTCTTT. This rearrangement joins TRBV25-1 to TRBJ1-1; D unclear. V lost 0 bases, J lost 2 bases, and 4 bases lay in between. The CDR3 loop spans 13 amino acids. CDR1 and CDR2 (germline): MGHDK, SYGVNS.

CDR3 bases: TGTGCCAGCAGCTTATCCGGGAGGGAGTTATCTGAAGCTTTCTTT. Translating gives CASSLSGRELSEAFF. The chain is built from TRBV7-9 and TRBJ1-1; D unresolved. V was pared by 2 bases and J by 6 bases, with 16 bases between. CDR3 size: 15 residues. CDR1 is SEHNR and CDR2 is FQNEAQ in the germline V gene (reference sequence).

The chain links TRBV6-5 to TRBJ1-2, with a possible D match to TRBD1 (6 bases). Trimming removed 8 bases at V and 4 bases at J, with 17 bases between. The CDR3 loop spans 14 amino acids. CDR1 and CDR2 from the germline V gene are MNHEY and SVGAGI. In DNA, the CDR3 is TGTGCCAGCGAGGGGACACCGGTGAGCTATGGCTACACCTTC. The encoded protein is CASEGTPVSYGYTF.

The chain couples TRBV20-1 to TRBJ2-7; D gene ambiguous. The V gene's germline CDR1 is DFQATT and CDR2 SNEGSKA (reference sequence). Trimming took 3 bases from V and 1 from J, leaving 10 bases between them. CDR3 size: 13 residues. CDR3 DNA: TGCAGTGCTAGTGATCCAGTTTCCTACGAGCAGTACTTC. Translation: CSASDPVSYEQYF.

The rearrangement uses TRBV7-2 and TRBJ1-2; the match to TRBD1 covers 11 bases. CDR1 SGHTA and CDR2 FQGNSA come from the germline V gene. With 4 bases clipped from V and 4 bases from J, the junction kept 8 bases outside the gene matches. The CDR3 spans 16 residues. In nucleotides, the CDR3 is TGTGCCAGCAGCTCTCTGGACAGGGGGCTTGTCTATGGCTACACCTTC. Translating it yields CASSSLDRGLVYGYTF.

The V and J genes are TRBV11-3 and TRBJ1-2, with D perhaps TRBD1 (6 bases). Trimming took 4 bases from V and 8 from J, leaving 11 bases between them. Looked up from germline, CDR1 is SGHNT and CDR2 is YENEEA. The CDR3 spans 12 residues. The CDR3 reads CASSSDRPGYTF. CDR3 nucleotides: TGTGCCAGCAGCTCGGACAGACCGGGCTACACCTTC.